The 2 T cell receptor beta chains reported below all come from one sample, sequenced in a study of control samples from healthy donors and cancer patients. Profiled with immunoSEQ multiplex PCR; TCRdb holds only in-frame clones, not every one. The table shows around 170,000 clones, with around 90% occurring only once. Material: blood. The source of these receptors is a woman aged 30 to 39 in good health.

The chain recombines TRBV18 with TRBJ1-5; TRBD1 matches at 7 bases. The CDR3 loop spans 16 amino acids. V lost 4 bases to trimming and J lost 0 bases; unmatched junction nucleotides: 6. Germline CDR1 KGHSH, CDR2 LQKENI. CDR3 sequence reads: CASSRQGGYSNQPQHF. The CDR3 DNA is TGTGCCAGCTCACGACAGGGAGGATATAGCAATCAGCCCCAGCATTTT. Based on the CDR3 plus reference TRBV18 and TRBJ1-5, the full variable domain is NAGVMQNPRHLVRRRGQEARLRCSPMKGHSHVYWYRQLPEEGLKFMVYLQKENIIDESGMPKERFSAEFPKEGPSILRIQQVVRGDSAAYFCASSRQGGYSNQPQHFGDGTRLSIL.

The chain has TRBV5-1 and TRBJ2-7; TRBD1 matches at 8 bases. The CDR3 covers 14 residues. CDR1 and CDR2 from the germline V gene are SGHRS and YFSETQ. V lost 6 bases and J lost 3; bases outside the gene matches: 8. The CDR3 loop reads CASTLTGTGYEQYF. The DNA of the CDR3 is TGCGCCAGCACCTTAACCGGGACAGGCTACGAGCAGTACTTC.